The clone carrying this TCR beta chain was seen more than once but under ten times. This specimen belongs to a study of cytomegalovirus exposure and HLA in healthy donors. The CDR3 is 17 amino acids. Between the trimmed V and J ends, which lost 0 bases and 6 bases, there was a span of 18 bases. The germline gives CDR1 SGHAT, CDR2 FQNNGV. 13 Jbeta primers and 60 Vbeta primers were used for the PCR. The repertoire was sequenced with immunoSEQ multiplex PCR; TCRdb's copy has only in-frame clones and lacks some. The table shows approximately 110,000 clones, with approximately 14% occurring only once. This clonotype originated in a female donor in good health and CMV-seronegative. The sequenced material came from PBMCs. The chain links TRBV11-2 to TRBJ2-1; the D gene is possibly TRBD2 (6 bases). The CDR3 nucleotides are TGTGCCAGCAGCTTAGAAGGCGGGAACCCCTCCGGCAATGAGCAGTTCTTC. This codes for CASSLEGGNPSGNEQFF.